This T cell receptor beta chain was captured in a study of long-term antiretroviral therapy in people with HIV (dated by TCRdb to the early 2020s). At the level of the whole study: Collection of the earliest samples took place about a decade ahead of the 2015 WHO recommendation for immediate ART, at a time when ART was typically delayed until CD4 counts fell. Of the roughly 32 participants with HIV, eleven were female. No cross-contamination during QIAcube processing was shown when test extractions of a monoclonal T-cell line were performed alongside some 33 polyclonal samples. Whether ART initiation and durable HIV suppression were associated with changes in peripheral blood TRB repertoire composition and diversity was tested in a retrospective serial study. The cohort contributed 150 to 200 cryopreserved PBMC samples from a few dozen adults with confirmed HIV infection, collected serially over a mean of approximately 6 years (range 1-12). Summary of the overall study and its limitations: The samples span the years 2004 to 2017, and the ART regimens used may be less effective than current regimens. Inferences about post-ART repertoire changes are limited because no data were available on ART adherence, viral resistance or therapy changes. Because pre-ART samples had limited cell numbers, unsorted PBMC were profiled rather than sorted CD4+ and CD8+ T cells. HIV repertoires had narrower CDR3 length ranges than controls, and the network structure suggested an antigen-experienced repertoire that shifted only slightly toward naive after ART. Expanded TRB clones identified before ART initiation dominated the repertoire at all time points, although this dominance fluctuated and declined in many PLHIV after ART. Since PBMC availability was limited, sequencing covered only the TCR beta chain, with no alpha chain pairing. ART initiation was associated with a significant increase in TRB diversity, but diversity stayed significantly below transplant donor controls even after long-term ART.

Points on this clone: Its antigen is currently not known. There are no base qualities to consult, and no much larger clone falls within one base.

The CDR3 goes from the cysteine to the phenylalanine over 15 residues. Only the CDR3 part of the read is kept: 45 bases, read in frame from the first base. As encoded in the germline V gene, CDR1 is ENHRY while CDR2 is SYGVKD. V is cut by 6 bases and J by 6 bases, and the space between the germline ends is 19 bases. Inclusion was restricted to participants for whom at least one PBMC sample before ART initiation and at least two post-ART samples were available. All participants with HIV were treated in the United States of America. Cryopreserved samples of about 0.9-11 million PBMC were thawed and washed before DNA extraction. At the time of the earliest PBMC sample, participants with HIV were aged between roughly 20 and 55 years. PBMC samples from each participant spanned 1-4 timepoints before ART initiation and 2-8 timepoints after ART initiation, with a median of 7 samples. Serial HIV viral load, CD4+ T-cell count, ART history and demographic data were obtained for every participant. Genomic DNA was extracted from unsorted PBMC with a Qiagen kit on a QIAcube, with processing performed in batches of 12 samples.

The immunoSEQ hsTCRB v3.0 assay was used at survey level resolution to sequence the TRB variable region. The targeted TRB sequencing depth was roughly 40,000-55,000 T-cell genomes per sample. TRB libraries were pooled and sequenced on an Illumina MiSeq using a v3 150-cycle kit. As for how the authors treated the data: Repertoire analysis was performed in R inside a reproducible Nextflow workflow that covered QC, data transformation and analysis. Custom analyses were implemented in LymphoSeq2, an R package for AIRR-Seq data exploration. A few samples yielding fewer than 5000 total TRB sequences were excluded, leaving about 190 analyzed HIV repertoires. Among the roughly 200 retained HIV repertoires, fewer than 65 were collected before ART initiation and 120 to 140 after ART initiation. Repertoires were downsampled to 5000 TRB nucleotide sequences, with summary statistics averaged over 100 downsampling iterations. Only TRB sequences with CDR3 regions of at least seven amino acids were retained for analysis. A Shannon entropy-derived clonality score and the Gini coefficient were used to measure diversity. In the repertoire networks, any two of the top 5000 CDR3 amino acid sequences were linked whenever the two sequences differed by an edit distance of one. For TRB CDR3 amino acid sequences, antigen specificity groups and MHC restriction were predicted with GLIPH2. CDR3 amino acid sequences were matched against VDJdb and McPAS-TCR to flag known CMV, EBV, HIV or tissue antigen associations. Pre-ART, post-ART and control groups were compared with Wilcoxon signed-rank tests and Holm-Bonferroni correction. TCRdb re-hosts the immuneACCESS table, in-frame sequences only. Its copies lack some clones; in the studies checked, an unresolved V gene accounts for under half of them, and the cause for the rest is not known. The DNA was the basis for D and trimming; V, J and clone size are from that table. The sample contains roughly 28,000 clones, around 80% of them found a single time. Together, the top ten hold 7.5% to 10% of the sample.

The sample in question was unsorted PBMCs, obtained 1.5 years before starting antiretroviral therapy. The receptor comes from a man aged 18 to 29 with HIV. The V and J genes are TRBV10-3 and TRBJ2-3, with the identity of the D gene unclear. DNA sequence: TGTGCCATCAGAACGTCACTGCACCTGGGTGATACGCAGTATTTT. Translated, it gives CAIRTSLHLGDTQYF.